This entry lists 14 T cell receptor beta chains sequenced from one sample in a study of cytomegalovirus exposure and HLA in healthy donors. Primers: 60 Vbeta forward and 13 Jbeta reverse. Measured with immunoSEQ multiplex PCR; TCRdb has only the in-frame clones, and not every one. The sample has approximately 170,000 clones; 65% to 70% are singletons. Sequences were obtained from PBMCs. These receptors originate from a woman in her late teens or twenties in good health and CMV-seropositive.

The V and J genes are TRBV7-3 and TRBJ2-2; D unclear. The CDR3 loop spans 13 amino acids. Trimming took 3 bases from V and 4 from J, leaving 6 bases between them. From germline, CDR1 is SGHTA and CDR2 FQGTGA. The CDR3 DNA sequence: TGTGCCAGCAGCTTTAGTAGCACCGGGGAGCTGTTTTTT. Encoded protein: CASSFSSTGELFF.

This chain connects TRBV6-5 to TRBJ2-5; perhaps TRBD1 as D (5 bases). The end of the DNA fits TRBJ2-7 better, so the J call may be wrong. The germline V gene encodes CDR1 MNHEY and CDR2 SVGAGI. The CDR3 length is 16 residues. The chain's CDR3 is CASSYTLVGLSYEQYF. CDR3 coding DNA: TGTGCCAGCAGTTACACACTCGTGGGGCTCTCCTACGAGCAGTACTTC.

This clone showed up just once. The chain is built from TRBV6-5 and TRBJ1-1, with D maybe TRBD1 (5 bases). Germline V gene sequence: CDR1 MNHEY, CDR2 SVGAGI. Deletions cut 5 bases from V and 1 base from J, with 11 bases between. This CDR3 spans 14 amino acids. CDR3 in DNA: TGTGCCAGCAGTCCCCGCAGGGCGAACACTGAAGCTTTCTTT. This encodes CASSPRRANTEAFF.

V and J are TRBV10-1 and TRBJ2-1; TRBD2 matches 12 bases. The CDR3 length is 19 residues. V lost 4 bases to trimming and J lost 0 bases; unmatched junction nucleotides: 10. CDR1 is WNHNN and CDR2 is SYGVQD in the germline V gene (reference sequence). The CDR3 nucleotides read TGCGCCAGCAGTGCAGGACTAGCGGGAACCGTTCACTCCTACAATGAGCAGTTCTTC. As protein: CASSAGLAGTVHSYNEQFF.

This chain joins TRBV2 and TRBJ2-7; 7 bases align to TRBD2. This CDR3 comprises 14 residues. The germline CDR1 and CDR2 sequences are SNHLY and FYNNEI. V lost 4 bases to trimming and J lost 13 bases; unmatched junction nucleotides: 16. CDR3 loop: CASSVPSGGLVGYF. In DNA form, the CDR3 reads TGTGCCAGCAGTGTCCCCTCGGGAGGCCTCGTTGGCTACTTC.

The rearrangement links TRBV27 to TRBJ2-5; the D is unclear. Germline lookup yields CDR1 MNHEY and CDR2 SMNVEV (reference sequence). V was cut by 1 base and J by 1 base, with 4 bases left in between. The CDR3 is 13 amino acids. CDR3 nucleotides: TGTGCCAGCAGTTTATGCAGCCAAGAGACCCAGTACTTC. It yields the protein CASSLCSQETQYF.

The genes are TRBV28 and TRBJ2-7; TRBD2 agrees at 7 bases. There are 13 residues in the CDR3. V lost 8 bases and J lost 1; bases outside the gene matches: 5. Germline V lookup: CDR1 MDHEN, CDR2 SYDVKM. The CDR3 reads CASLAGISYEQYF. The CDR3 DNA reads as TGTGCCAGCTTAGCGGGTATATCCTACGAGCAGTACTTC.

A single count supports this clone. The chain combines TRBV10-3 with TRBJ2-5, with 9 bases fitting TRBD2. The CDR3 runs to 16 residues. The germline CDR1 and CDR2 sequences are ENHRY and SYGVKD. The J segment lost 7 bases and the V segment lost 8 bases, leaving 17 bases of the junction unmatched. The CDR3 sequence is CAISKREDLVDGTQYF. CDR3 nucleotides: TGTGCCATCTCCAAGCGGGAGGACTTGGTTGACGGGACCCAGTACTTC.

This chain uses TRBV9 with TRBJ2-3; D gene unclear. The germline V gene has CDR1 SGDLS and CDR2 YYNGEE. Trimming pared 3 bases from V and 1 base from J, leaving 3 bases between. The CDR3 runs to 12 residues. The CDR3 coding sequence is TGTGCCAGCAGCGCTGGCACAGATACGCAGTATTTT. Translated: CASSAGTDTQYF.

As regards this clone: The same CDR3 also results from other DNA sequences found in this sample. The gene calls are TRBV2 and TRBJ1-1, with TRBD1 identical over 9 bases. This CDR3 has 14 amino acids. The ends lost 3 bases at V and 5 bases at J; junction bases unmatched: 4. CDR1 SNHLY and CDR2 FYNNEI come from the germline V gene. The CDR3 DNA sequence: TGTGCCAGCAGTGAGGGACAGGGATGGACTGAAGCTTTCTTT. Translating it yields CASSEGQGWTEAFF. The full variable domain, its missing parts supplied by reference TRBV2 and TRBJ1-1, is EPEVTQTPSHQVTQMGQEVILRCVPISNHLYFYWYRQILGQKVEFLVSFYNNEISEKSEIFDDQFSVERPDGSNFTLKIRSTKLEDSAMYFCASSEGQGWTEAFFGQGTRLTVV.

This clone was counted only a few times. The CDR3 bases are TGTGCCAGCAGCTCTCCGTTCAGACAGGGGAACACTGAAGCTTTCTTT. It specifies CASSSPFRQGNTEAFF. V gene TRBV7-2 combines with J gene TRBJ1-1; the match to TRBD1 covers 7 bases. Germline V lookup: CDR1 SGHTA, CDR2 FQGNSA. The CDR3 loop spans 16 amino acids. The J segment lost 1 base and the V segment lost 4 bases, leaving 9 bases of the junction unmatched.

The chain links TRBV7-9 to TRBJ2-2; 10 bases map to TRBD1. Trimming cost V 4 bases and J 6 bases; bases outside gene matches: 11. Germline V CDR1 and CDR2: SEHNR, FQNEAQ (reference sequence). The CDR3 sequence is 17 residues long. CDR3 in DNA: TGTGCCAGCAGCTGGGACAGGGGTAGAGGTGGTGCCGGGGAGCTGTTTTTT. Translation: CASSWDRGRGGAGELFF.

This chain joins TRBV5-1 and TRBJ2-5, with D possibly being TRBD1 (8 bases). With the DNA end fitting TRBJ2-7 better, the J assignment may be wrong. CDR3 size: 14 residues. The V gene's germline CDR1 is SGHRS and CDR2 YFSETQ. This chain's CDR3 is CASSSGQGGGEQYF. Here the CDR3 DNA reads TGCGCCAGCAGCTCCGGACAGGGAGGGGGCGAGCAGTACTTC.

In regard to this clone: This same CDR3 is encoded by further DNA sequences in the sample. This sequence joins TRBV28 and TRBJ2-5, with D unresolved. The CDR3 covers 11 residues. CDR1 and CDR2 (germline): MDHEN, SYDVKM. V was clipped by 2 bases and J by 5 bases, with 3 bases between them. The CDR3 loop is CASSLRETQYF. CDR3 nucleotides: TGTGCCAGCAGTTTACGGGAGACCCAGTACTTC.